The next 9 T cell receptor beta chains were all read from a single sample in a study of control samples from healthy donors and cancer patients. Repertoires were generated with immunoSEQ multiplex PCR, while TCRdb's copy carries only in-frame clones and drops some. Of approximately 26,000 clones in the sample, more than 75% were seen once. What was sequenced was PBMCs. Source of these receptors: a man in his sixties with colorectal cancer.

This rearrangement joins TRBV4-3 to TRBJ2-2, with TRBD1 matching 8 bases. The CDR3 loop spans 16 amino acids. Losses at the gene ends were 4 bases for V and 9 bases for J; bases not matched to a gene: 13. Germline V gene data show CDR1 as LGHNA and CDR2 as YSLEER. DNA for the CDR3: TGCGCCAGCAGCCCCACCTTCGGAACAGGGGGACGGGAGCTGTTTTTT. Translation gives CASSPTFGTGGRELFF.

This clone appeared a single time. The rearrangement joins TRBV11-2 to TRBJ1-2, with D uncertain. The V end lost 4 bases, the J end lost 5 bases, and 8 bases lay between the germline ends. The CDR3 is made up of 12 amino acids. Germline V lookup: CDR1 SGHAT, CDR2 FQNNGV. In DNA, the CDR3 is TGTGCCAGCAGCTATGAGACATATGGCTACACCTTC. It yields the protein CASSYETYGYTF.

The chain links TRBV5-1 to TRBJ2-7, with TRBD1 identical over 9 bases. This CDR3 region has 14 residues. CDR1 is SGHRS and CDR2 is YFSETQ in the germline V gene. With 4 bases clipped from V and 5 bases from J, the junction kept 7 bases outside the gene matches. CDR3 in amino acids: CASSNRQGDHEQYF. CDR3 in DNA: TGCGCCAGCAGCAACCGACAGGGGGACCACGAGCAGTACTTC.

This clone appeared a single time. This chain connects TRBV9 to TRBJ1-4; TRBD1 is a possible D gene (5 bases). Germline lookup yields CDR1 SGDLS and CDR2 YYNGEE. The V end was cut by 4 bases, the J end by 8 bases, with 18 bases between. This CDR3 region has 15 residues. The CDR3: CASSRAEGRTEKLFF. In DNA form, the CDR3 reads TGTGCCAGCAGCCGGGCCGAGGGGCGCACGGAAAAACTGTTTTTT. Filled out from reference TRBV9 and TRBJ1-4, the complete variable domain reads DSGVTQTPKHLITATGQRVTLRCSPRSGDLSVYWYQQSLDQGLQFLIQYYNGEERAKGNILERFSAQQFPDLHSELNLSSLELGDSALYFCASSRAEGRTEKLFFGSGTQLSVL.

J is TRBJ2-4 and V is TRBV29-1; D is unresolved. Germline CDR1 is SQVTM and CDR2 is ANQGSEA. The CDR3 length is 17 residues. Deletions cut 6 bases from V and 0 bases from J, with 21 bases between. The CDR3 nucleotides are TGCAGCGTGCGGCCCTCTGCGAGCTCTTTAGCCAAAAACATTCAGTACTTC. Amino acids: CSVRPSASSLAKNIQYF.

This clone was detected only a few times. This chain joins TRBV7-9 and TRBJ2-2; 11 nucleotides agree with TRBD2. J lost 5 bases, V lost 5 bases, and 4 bases had no gene match. The CDR3 has 15 amino acids. Germline CDR1 is SEHNR and CDR2 is FQNEAQ (reference sequence). The CDR3 reads CASSLTSGETGELFF. The CDR3 nucleotides read TGTGCCAGCAGCCTGACTAGCGGGGAAACCGGGGAGCTGTTTTTT.

The chain employs TRBV5-8 and TRBJ2-2; a possible D gene is TRBD2 (7 bases). CDR1 is SGHTS, CDR2 YDEGEE, per germline. The CDR3 is 15 amino acids. The V and J ends lost 2 bases and 4 bases respectively, with 12 bases between them. CDR3 loop: CASSFRGAVTGELFF. The CDR3, as DNA: TGTGCCAGCAGCTTTCGGGGGGCCGTCACCGGGGAGCTGTTTTTT.

The CDR3 protein is CSAIDGTGRNYGYTF. The DNA for the CDR3 is TGCAGTGCTATTGACGGGACAGGGAGAAACTATGGCTACACCTTC. V usage is TRBV20-1 and J usage is TRBJ1-2, with 9 bases identical to TRBD1. This CDR3 has 15 amino acids. From germline, CDR1 is DFQATT and CDR2 SNEGSKA (reference sequence). V was pared by 4 bases and J by 2 bases, with 8 bases of the junction left unmatched.

The CDR3 sequence: CAISEWDRGRYEQYF. CDR3 bases: TGTGCCATCAGTGAATGGGACAGGGGGCGTTACGAGCAGTACTTC. The chain uses TRBV10-3 and TRBJ2-7; 12 bases match TRBD1. This CDR3 contains 15 residues. V shed 3 bases and J 4 bases; nucleotides not matched to a gene: 4. Germline V lookup: CDR1 ENHRY, CDR2 SYGVKD.